These T cell receptor beta chains were read from a single sample in a study of blood T cell repertoires in COVID-19. Clones were sequenced by immunoSEQ multiplex PCR, and TCRdb holds only the in-frame ones, with some missing. Here the sample spans 100,000 to 120,000 clones, around 83% being singletons. Sequenced: peripheral blood. These receptors were collected from a woman aged 55-69 years with COVID-19, enrolled during active disease. Both conserved end residues are part of each CDR3. Each record gives: J gene, CDR3 length, V gene, D gene, clone size, CDR3 DNA, CDR3 protein. D genes are given only for firm matches. A row's size may be missing; if present it is once, few, many or a size class.

J: TRBJ1-3
length: 16
V: TRBV5-1
D: TRBD1
size: .
DNA: TGCGCCAGCAGCTCAAACTTGATGACAGGGAAGAACACCATATATTTT
CDR3: CASSSNLMTGKNTIYF

J: TRBJ2-7
length: 14
V: TRBV11-3
D: .
size: .
DNA: TGTGCCAGCAGCTCCTCGGCCGCGTGGGCCGAGCAGTACTTC
CDR3: CASSSSAAWAEQYF

J: TRBJ1-2
length: 18
V: TRBV7-3
D: TRBD1
size: .
DNA: TGTGCCAGCAGCTTATTCGGAACAGGGCCCACTCAGGGGGATGGCTACACCTTC
CDR3: CASSLFGTGPTQGDGYTF

J: TRBJ1-1
length: 17
V: TRBV24-1
D: TRBD1
size: few
DNA: TGTGCCACCAGTGATTCCCCGAGACAGGGACGCTACACTGAAGCTTTCTTT
CDR3: CATSDSPRQGRYTEAFF

J: TRBJ1-2
length: 16
V: TRBV7-9
D: TRBD1
size: once
DNA: TGTGCCAGCAGCTTTGTAACAGGGGGCGCCGACTATGGCTACACCTTC
CDR3: CASSFVTGGADYGYTF

J: TRBJ2-2
length: 17
V: TRBV7-9
D: .
size: .
DNA: TGTGCCAGCAGCCCCGACCGGTGGGCCTCGGACACCGGGGAGCTGTTTTTT
CDR3: CASSPDRWASDTGELFF

J: TRBJ1-1
length: 14
V: TRBV6-2/TRBV6-3
D: .
size: .
DNA: TGTGCCAGCAGTTATCGGTGGCGGGATACTGAAGCTTTCTTT
CDR3: CASSYRWRDTEAFF

J: TRBJ2-7
length: 13
V: TRBV5-1
D: .
size: few
DNA: TGCGCCAGCAGTGGGCTTCGGGGCTACGAGCAGTACTTC
CDR3: CASSGLRGYEQYF

J: TRBJ1-2
length: 14
V: TRBV28
D: .
size: .
DNA: TGTGCCAGCAGCCCTGGGTCCCGGGACTATGGCTACACCTTC
CDR3: CASSPGSRDYGYTF

J: TRBJ2-7
length: 14
V: TRBV7-9
D: TRBD2
size: .
DNA: TGTGCCAGCGGATCAAGCGGGGGGGCAGGGGAGCAGTACTTC
CDR3: CASGSSGGAGEQYF

J: TRBJ1-2
length: 15
V: TRBV29-1
D: .
size: .
DNA: TGCAGCGTTCCCAATGGCCAGGCCGCTAACTATGGCTACACCTTC
CDR3: CSVPNGQAANYGYTF

J: TRBJ2-7
length: 15
V: TRBV6-1
D: .
size: few
DNA: TGTGCCAGCAGTGAAGCTCGCCTAGCTCCGTACGAGCAGTACTTC
CDR3: CASSEARLAPYEQYF

J: TRBJ2-1
length: 17
V: TRBV13
D: TRBD1
size: .
DNA: TGTGCCAGCAGCACACCGATAGGGACAGGGGATTACAATGAGCAGTTCTTC
CDR3: CASSTPIGTGDYNEQFF

J: TRBJ1-1
length: 12
V: TRBV24-1
D: .
size: .
DNA: TGTGCCACCTATAACGGGGGCACTGAAGCTTTCTTT
CDR3: CATYNGGTEAFF

J: TRBJ1-3
length: 17
V: TRBV5-4
D: TRBD1
size: .
DNA: TGTGCCAGCAGCTCGACGGGACAGGGGATCTCTGGAAACACCATATATTTT
CDR3: CASSSTGQGISGNTIYF

J: TRBJ2-7
length: 13
V: TRBV3-1/TRBV3-2
D: TRBD1
size: .
DNA: TGTGCCAGCAGCCCGGGACAGCCCTACGAGCAGTACTTC
CDR3: CASSPGQPYEQYF

J: TRBJ1-1
length: 14
V: TRBV11-2
D: .
size: .
DNA: TGTGCCAGCAGCTTACAGGGAGGGAACACTGAAGCTTTCTTT
CDR3: CASSLQGGNTEAFF

J: TRBJ2-7
length: 15
V: TRBV5-1
D: .
size: .
DNA: TGCGCCAGCAGCTTGGCGTCAGGGCACGGTCGCGAGCAGTACTTC
CDR3: CASSLASGHGREQYF

J: TRBJ1-1
length: 14
V: TRBV30
D: .
size: few
DNA: TGTGCCTGGAACATAATGGGAGGTGACACTGAAGCTTTCTTT
CDR3: CAWNIMGGDTEAFF

J: TRBJ1-2
length: 15
V: TRBV19
D: .
size: .
DNA: TGTGCCAGTAGTATCGCCGGGACTCCTGCGGGCGGCTACACCTTC
CDR3: CASSIAGTPAGGYTF

J: TRBJ1-1
length: 13
V: TRBV6-4
D: TRBD1
size: .
DNA: TGTGCCACCGGGGACAGGGGGAACACTGAAGCTTTCTTT
CDR3: CATGDRGNTEAFF

J: TRBJ1-5
length: 15
V: TRBV27
D: TRBD1
size: once
DNA: TGTGCCAGCAGTACATGGAGGGACAGGGACCAGCCCCAGCATTTT
CDR3: CASSTWRDRDQPQHF

J: TRBJ1-3
length: 14
V: TRBV16
D: .
size: few
DNA: TGTGCCAGCAGCCAAGGACTGACAGGAAACACCATATATTTT
CDR3: CASSQGLTGNTIYF

J: TRBJ1-2
length: 16
V: TRBV6-5
D: TRBD1
size: .
DNA: TGTGCCAGCAGTTACTCTGACAGGGCGACAACTCGTGGCTACACCTTC
CDR3: CASSYSDRATTRGYTF

J: TRBJ1-2
length: 15
V: TRBV5-4
D: TRBD1
size: .
DNA: TGTGCCAGCCTTTCCCCGGGACAGTCCCTCTATGGCTACACCTTC
CDR3: CASLSPGQSLYGYTF

J: TRBJ1-1
length: 13
V: TRBV18
D: .
size: few
DNA: TGTGCCGGCTCCGAAGGAGTGAACACTGAAGCTTTCTTT
CDR3: CAGSEGVNTEAFF

J: TRBJ1-3
length: 15
V: TRBV3-1/TRBV3-2
D: .
size: .
DNA: TGTGCCAGATGGGGGCGAGGGCCAAGGGGAAACACCATATATTTT
CDR3: CARWGRGPRGNTIYF

J: TRBJ2-1
length: 15
V: TRBV19
D: TRBD2
size: .
DNA: TGTGCCAGTAGCGCGACTAGCGGGGGGGCCGTTGAACAGTTCTTC
CDR3: CASSATSGGAVEQFF

J: TRBJ1-5
length: 16
V: TRBV5-1
D: .
size: .
DNA: TGCGCCAGCAGCTTGGGAGTCGGTAAGGAGAATCAGCCCCAGCATTTT
CDR3: CASSLGVGKENQPQHF

J: TRBJ1-2
length: 15
V: TRBV5-4
D: TRBD1
size: .
DNA: TGTGCCAGCAGCTTATCAGGGGGCGCTGATTACGGCTACACCTTC
CDR3: CASSLSGGADYGYTF

J: TRBJ2-7
length: 17
V: TRBV7-9
D: TRBD1
size: .
DNA: TGTGCCAGCAGCTTAGCCGTGGGACAGGGGGCTTTTGAGGAGCAGTACTTC
CDR3: CASSLAVGQGAFEEQYF

J: TRBJ2-5
length: 16
V: TRBV6-2/TRBV6-3
D: .
size: few
DNA: TGTGCCAGCAGTAACCCCTGGGGCGGACACCAAGAGACCCAGTACTTC
CDR3: CASSNPWGGHQETQYF

J: TRBJ2-1
length: 16
V: TRBV19
D: TRBD2
size: .
DNA: TGTGCCAGTATTGCTGATCGCGGGAGCTCCTACAATGAGCAGTTCTTC
CDR3: CASIADRGSSYNEQFF

J: TRBJ2-5
length: 16
V: TRBV3-1/TRBV3-2
D: .
size: .
DNA: TGTGCCAGCAGCCCCAGACAGGATATGGGCCAAGAGACCCAGTACTTC
CDR3: CASSPRQDMGQETQYF

J: TRBJ2-2
length: 12
V: TRBV5-1
D: .
size: few
DNA: TGCGCCAGCAGCTTGGGGCAGGGGGAGCTGTTTTTT
CDR3: CASSLGQGELFF

J: TRBJ1-2
length: 18
V: TRBV7-6
D: TRBD1
size: .
DNA: TGTGCCAGCAGCTTACATTACAAGGGGGCCCCAACTAACTATGGCTACACCTTC
CDR3: CASSLHYKGAPTNYGYTF

J: TRBJ1-2
length: 14
V: TRBV7-8
D: .
size: once
DNA: TGTGCCAGCAGCTTAGCCCAGGGTAACTATGGCTACACCTTC
CDR3: CASSLAQGNYGYTF

J: TRBJ1-5
length: 13
V: TRBV7-3
D: .
size: .
DNA: TGTGCCAGCAGCTTAAGCGGGGGTCAGCCCCAGCATTTT
CDR3: CASSLSGGQPQHF

J: TRBJ1-4
length: 19
V: TRBV4-1
D: TRBD1
size: .
DNA: TGCGCCAGCAGCCAAGCTTCCGACAGGGCCTTTGCAACTAATGAAAAACTGTTTTTT
CDR3: CASSQASDRAFATNEKLFF

J: TRBJ2-2
length: 15
V: TRBV6-5
D: TRBD1
size: .
DNA: TGTGCCAGCATATTCGACAGGGGTTCAACCGGGGAGCTGTTTTTT
CDR3: CASIFDRGSTGELFF

J: TRBJ2-5
length: 16
V: TRBV10-2
D: .
size: .
DNA: TGCGCCAGCAGTCACAATGAGCGGGCTCTCCAAGAGACCCAGTACTTC
CDR3: CASSHNERALQETQYF

J: TRBJ1-4
length: 14
V: TRBV13
D: TRBD1
size: .
DNA: TGTGCCAGCAGCCTGGGACAGGTCGGGGAAAAACTGTTTTTT
CDR3: CASSLGQVGEKLFF

J: TRBJ1-2
length: 14
V: TRBV29-1
D: .
size: .
DNA: TGCAGCGCCCATTTTTTGGGGCGGAACTATGGCTACACCTTC
CDR3: CSAHFLGRNYGYTF

J: TRBJ1-3
length: 15
V: TRBV9
D: .
size: .
DNA: TGTGCCAGCAGCCCCGAGGCAGTCTCTGGAAACACCATATATTTT
CDR3: CASSPEAVSGNTIYF

J: TRBJ1-2
length: 15
V: TRBV12-2
D: .
size: .
DNA: TGTGCAAGTCGCATACCGGGACACCCCTCGTCTGGCTACACCTTC
CDR3: CASRIPGHPSSGYTF

J: TRBJ1-6
length: 15
V: TRBV19
D: TRBD1
size: .
DNA: TGTGCCAGTAGTGCAGGGACAGATGGTAATTCACCCCTCCACTTT
CDR3: CASSAGTDGNSPLHF